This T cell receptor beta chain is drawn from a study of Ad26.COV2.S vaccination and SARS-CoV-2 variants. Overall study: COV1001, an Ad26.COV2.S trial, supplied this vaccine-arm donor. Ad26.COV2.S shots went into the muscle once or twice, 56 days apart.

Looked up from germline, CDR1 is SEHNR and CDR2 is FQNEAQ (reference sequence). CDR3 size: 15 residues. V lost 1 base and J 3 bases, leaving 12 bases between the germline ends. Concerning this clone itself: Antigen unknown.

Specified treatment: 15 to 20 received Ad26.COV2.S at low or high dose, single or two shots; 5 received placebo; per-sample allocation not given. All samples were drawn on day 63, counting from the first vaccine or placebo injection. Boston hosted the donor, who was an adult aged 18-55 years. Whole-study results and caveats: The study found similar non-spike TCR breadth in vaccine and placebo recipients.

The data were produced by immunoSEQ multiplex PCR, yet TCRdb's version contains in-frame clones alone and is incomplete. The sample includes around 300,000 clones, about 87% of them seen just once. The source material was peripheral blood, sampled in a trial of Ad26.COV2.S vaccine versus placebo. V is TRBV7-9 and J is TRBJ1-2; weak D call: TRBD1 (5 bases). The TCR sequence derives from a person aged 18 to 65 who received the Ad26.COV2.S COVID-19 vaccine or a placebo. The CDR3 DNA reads TGTGCCAGCAGCTTAGGTGCGTCCAGGGACTATGGCTACACCTTC. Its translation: CASSLGASRDYGYTF.